This T cell receptor (beta chain) was identified during a study of regulatory T cells in long-lasting Graves disease. General observations from the study: Not thyroid tissue but only peripheral blood was studied. Persistent disease samples used TRBV28, TRBJ1-2 and TRBJ2-5 preferentially.

The germline V and J ends were trimmed by 8 bases and 6 bases, with 14 bases remaining between them. Per germline, CDR1 SGHAT and CDR2 FQNNGV. The CDR3 has 13 amino acids. iRepertoire HTBI primers and Arm-PCR of CDR3 regions built TCR beta libraries. From the multiplex PCR reads, TCRdb called clonotypes with MiXCR, one entry per CDR3 protein. Of 600,000 to 650,000 distinct CDR3 sequences listed, around 17% were seen once; the top ten hold about 17%. Stated time point: newly diagnosed GD, antithyroid drugs for less than 3 months. PBMC RNA was the source of the TCR library. The sample holds many counts of this clonotype. Its specificity is unknown. This sample was shared with a second study, whose subject was T cells in Graves' hyperthyroidism and ophthalmopathy. From that second work: Those with hyperthyroidism were 18 to 65 years old, newly diagnosed, and ill for under 2 months.

Material: peripheral blood mononuclear cells (PBMCs), obtained at new diagnosis, from a patient treated with antithyroid drugs. V is TRBV11-2 and J is TRBJ2-1; TRBD2 is a possible D gene (6 bases). The source of this sequence is a woman aged 25 to 39 with Graves disease. The CDR3 here is CASGGLATNEQFF. The CDR3 bases are TGTGCCAGCGGCGGTCTAGCGACCAATGAGCAGTTCTTC.